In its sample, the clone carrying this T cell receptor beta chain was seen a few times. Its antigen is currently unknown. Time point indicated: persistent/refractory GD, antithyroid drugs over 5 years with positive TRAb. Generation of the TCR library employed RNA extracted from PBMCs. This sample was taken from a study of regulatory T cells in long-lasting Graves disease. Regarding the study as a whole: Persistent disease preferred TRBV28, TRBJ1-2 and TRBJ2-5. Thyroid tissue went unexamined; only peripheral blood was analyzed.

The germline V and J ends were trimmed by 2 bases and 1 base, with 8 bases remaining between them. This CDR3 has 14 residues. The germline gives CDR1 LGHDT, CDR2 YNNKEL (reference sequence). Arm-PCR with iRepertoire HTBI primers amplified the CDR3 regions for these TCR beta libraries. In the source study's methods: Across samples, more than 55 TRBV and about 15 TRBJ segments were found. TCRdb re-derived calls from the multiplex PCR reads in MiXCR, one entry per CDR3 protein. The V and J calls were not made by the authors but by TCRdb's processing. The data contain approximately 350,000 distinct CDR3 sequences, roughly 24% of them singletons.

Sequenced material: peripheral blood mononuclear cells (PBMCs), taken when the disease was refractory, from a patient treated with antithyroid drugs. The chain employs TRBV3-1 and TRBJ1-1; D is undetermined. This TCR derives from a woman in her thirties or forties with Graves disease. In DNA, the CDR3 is TGTGCCAGCAGCCAAATAGGGTCGAACACTGAAGCTTTCTTT. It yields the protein CASSQIGSNTEAFF. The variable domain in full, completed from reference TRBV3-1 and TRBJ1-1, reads DTAVSQTPKYLVTQMGNDKSIKCEQNLGHDTMYWYKQDSKKFLKIMFSYNNKELIINETVPNRFSPKSPDKAHLNLHINSLELGDSAVYFCASSQIGSNTEAFFGQGTRLTVV.